This T cell receptor (beta chain) was recovered during a study of circulating and synovial CD4+ cells in juvenile arthritis. On this clone itself: Its cognate antigen is unknown.

TCRdb keeps only in-frame clones here, not all; method: immunoSEQ multiplex PCR. The sample lists about 33,000 clones; around 96% were seen once. Whole-study results and caveats: The pathogenic-like versus bulk T cell difference escaped Vbeta family analysis. Overlap with synovium rose as more T cells were sequenced. These repertoires were less diverse than bulk blood CD4 repertoires.

Sequenced samples came from active juvenile idiopathic arthritis patients. Trimming took 4 bases from V and 4 from J; bases not matched to a gene: 5. Per the germline V gene, CDR1 is SGHVS and CDR2 is FNYEAQ. The CDR3 is made up of 14 amino acids. The sample was CD4+ T cells from blood. The sequence came from a human donor with juvenile idiopathic arthritis. The chain uses TRBV7-6 and TRBJ2-3; TRBD1 matches at 7 bases. The CDR3 spells CASSSDRRADTQYF. CDR3 nucleotide sequence: TGTGCCAGCAGCTCGGACAGGCGCGCAGATACGCAGTATTTT. The variable domain in full, with the rest retrieved from reference TRBV7-6 and TRBJ2-3, is GAGVSQSPRYKVTKRGQDVALRCDPISGHVSLYWYRQALGQGPEFLTYFNYEAQQDKSGLPNDRFSAERPEGSISTLTIQRTEQRDSAMYRCASSSDRRADTQYFGPGTRLTVL.